The 13 T cell receptor beta chains presented below share a single source sample, sequenced in a study of T cells after yellow fever vaccination. TCRdb called the 5' RACE reads again in MiXCR, with one record for every CDR3 protein. The top ten hold 0.55% to 0.9% of the sample, which has around 140,000 distinct CDR3 sequences, about 7.7% seen once. Sample: CD4+ T cells sorted from PBMCs, taken 5 days after the yellow fever booster vaccination. The receptors shown here come from a young man who received the YFV17D yellow fever vaccine.

This clonotype was counted at least ten times. The rearrangement uses TRBV5-4 and TRBJ2-2; D gene unclear. The ends were cut back, 0 bases at V and 4 bases at J, with 4 bases in the middle. Germline CDR1 and CDR2: SGHNT and YYREEE (reference sequence). The CDR3 runs to 13 residues. CDR3 loop: CASSLDSTGELFF. CDR3 coding DNA: TGTGCCAGCAGCTTGGATTCCACCGGGGAGCTGTTTTTT.

This clonotype was counted ten times or more. V and J are TRBV5-1 and TRBJ2-3, with D possibly being TRBD2 (6 bases). This CDR3 comprises 14 residues. Between the trimmed V and J ends, which lost 0 bases and 5 bases, there was a span of 10 bases. Looked up from germline, CDR1 is SGHRS and CDR2 is YFSETQ. This chain's CDR3 is CASSLGLEGDTQYF. Here the CDR3 DNA reads TGCGCCAGCAGCTTGGGACTGGAGGGAGATACGCAGTATTTT.

This clonotype was counted many times. The chain is built from TRBV29-1 and TRBJ2-1, with TRBD2 matching 9 bases. The germline CDR1 and CDR2 sequences are SQVTM and ANQGSEA. The CDR3 loop spans 13 amino acids. The V segment lost 4 bases and the J segment 9 bases; nucleotides outside the gene matches: 7. As DNA, the CDR3 is TGCAGCGTTGGGGGTAGCGGGAGTCGTGAGCAGTTCTTC. Amino acid sequence: CSVGGSGSREQFF.

This clonotype was picked up many times. The rearrangement uses TRBV20-1 and TRBJ2-1; D possibly uses TRBD1 or TRBD2 (5 bases each). V shed 4 bases and J shed 2 bases, with 9 bases lying between them. The germline V gene has CDR1 DFQATT and CDR2 SNEGSKA (reference sequence). The CDR3 runs to 13 residues. The CDR3 DNA is TGCAGTGCTACGGTGGGGGCCTACAATGAGCAGTTCTTC. It encodes CSATVGAYNEQFF.

Of note for this clonotype: This may arise from a read error, as a much more abundant clone is one base away. This chain links TRBV18 with TRBJ1-1; D is uncertain. Trimming shortened V by 0 bases and J by 11 bases, and 10 bases separated the two germline ends. This CDR3 is built from 12 residues. In germline, CDR1 is KGHSH, CDR2 LQKENI. CDR3 residues: CASSPPNGLAFF. CDR3 DNA: TGTGCCAGCTCACCACCGAACGGGCTGGCTTTCTTT.

This clonotype was counted ten times or more. The chain links TRBV7-2 to TRBJ2-2; 8 positions agree with TRBD2. Unmatched junction bases numbered 6, after V lost 3 bases and J lost 6 bases. The CDR3 extends over 15 amino acids. Germline V gene lookup returns CDR1 SGHTA and CDR2 FQGNSA. The CDR3: CASSFSGSSSGELFF. The CDR3 DNA follows: TGTGCCAGCAGCTTCAGCGGGAGTTCCTCCGGGGAGCTGTTTTTT.

The V and J genes are TRBV5-1 and TRBJ1-4; a weak D match, TRBD1 (5 bases). This CDR3 has 17 residues. V dropped 1 base and J dropped 7 bases, with 20 bases sitting between them. Germline lookup yields CDR1 SGHRS and CDR2 YFSETQ. The CDR3 loop is CASSLTPSTSRGEKLFF. The CDR3 bases are TGCGCCAGCAGCTTGACTCCCTCGACTTCAAGGGGTGAAAAACTGTTTTTT.

This clonotype has at least ten counts. The chain joins TRBV6-1 to TRBJ2-3, with 7 bases that match TRBD2. Looked up from germline, CDR1 is MNHNS and CDR2 is SASEGT. There are 16 residues in the CDR3. The ends lost 6 bases at V and 1 base at J; junction bases unmatched: 10. This CDR3 is CASSRTRTSGTDTQYF. The CDR3 DNA reads as TGTGCCAGCAGCCGGACTAGGACAAGCGGCACAGATACGCAGTATTTT.

Details on this clonotype: A much larger clone lies one base from this, so it may be a read error. This chain links TRBV28 with TRBJ2-5; 10 bases align to TRBD1. The V gene end was trimmed by 10 bases and the J gene end by 5 bases; junction bases not matched to a gene: 19. The CDR3 covers 17 residues. Germline V gene lookup returns CDR1 MDHEN and CDR2 SYDVKM. The CDR3 DNA reads TGTGCCATCAGCCCCCCCGGGACAGGGGTATCGGGGGAGACCCAGTACTTC. It specifies CAISPPGTGVSGETQYF.

This clonotype was observed at least ten times. The chain combines TRBV5-5 with TRBJ2-2; 10 nucleotides match TRBD2. The CDR3 spans 16 residues. Germline CDR1 and CDR2: SGHKS and YYEKEE (reference sequence). V gave up 4 bases and J gave up 2 bases; unmatched junction bases: 5. The CDR3: CASSTTSGINTGELFF. CDR3 sequence (DNA): TGTGCCAGCAGCACTACTAGCGGGATTAACACCGGGGAGCTGTTTTTT.

This clonotype was seen many times. V and J are TRBV29-1 and TRBJ1-2; 11 bases line up with TRBD1. This CDR3 is built from 13 residues. The germline CDR1 and CDR2 sequences are SQVTM and ANQGSEA. The CDR3 DNA reads as TGCAGTTACAGGGGGGACAGGGGGTATGGCTACACCTTC. Encoded protein: CSYRGDRGYGYTF.

This clonotype was detected ten times or more. The CDR3 coding sequence is TGTGCCAGCAGCTTAGGTCCCCCAGGCTACGAGCAGTACTTC. Encoded protein: CASSLGPPGYEQYF. The chain combines TRBV7-6 with TRBJ2-7; D is ambiguous. V was trimmed by 1 base and J by 3 bases, leaving 10 bases between them. This CDR3 spans 14 amino acids. From germline, CDR1 is SGHVS and CDR2 FNYEAQ.

This clonotype was detected ten times or more. The V and J genes are TRBV5-1 and TRBJ2-2; D remains ambiguous. The CDR3 loop spans 13 amino acids. With 0 bases removed from V and 3 bases from J, the gap between germline ends came to 3 bases. Germline CDR1 SGHRS, CDR2 YFSETQ. The CDR3 DNA reads as TGCGCCAGCAGCTTGGCCGACACCGGGGAGCTGTTTTTT. Translating gives CASSLADTGELFF.